These T cell receptor beta chains were read from a single sample in a study of T cells in Graves' hyperthyroidism and ophthalmopathy. A single record per CDR3 protein comes from TCRdb applying MiXCR to the multiplex PCR reads. The sample has under 350,000 distinct CDR3 sequences; roughly an eighth are singletons. The sample taken for sequencing was blood. Source of these receptors: a woman between 40 and 50 years old with Graves' ophthalmopathy. Both conserved end residues are part of each CDR3.

v_call cdr3_aa
TRBV11-2 CASSLRPGVADTQYF
TRBV2 CASRVGGETQYF
TRBV20-1 CSANTGTRIYEQFF
TRBV7-9 CASSLLRDRAQTQYF
TRBV6-2/TRBV6-3 CASSPQARGQTYEQYF
TRBV9 CASSVWPSGGAQVYEQFF
TRBV20-1 CSAKEGRDYEQYF
TRBV5-5 CASSLKLAGGLLGQYF
TRBV2 CASSLRQGVYNEQFF
TRBV18 CASSPRVSGGDTQYF
TRBV24-1 CATSEPTAPQETQYF
TRBV15 CATSRDATNRGYTF
TRBV11-2 CASSQRTSGGGSSYEQYF
TRBV9 CASSRTGTGSEAFF
TRBV2 CASSRQGRALNEQYF
TRBV20-1 CSAGSSRARGGYTF
TRBV20-1 CSARDLHGYTF
TRBV28 CASSFAPTGHIQYF
TRBV24-1 CATSGQISNQPQHF
TRBV9 CASTTGLGDEQFF
TRBV3-1 CASSRGSGTDTQYF
TRBV9 CASSARLAGPSYNEQFF
TRBV11-1 CASSPEQIQETQYF